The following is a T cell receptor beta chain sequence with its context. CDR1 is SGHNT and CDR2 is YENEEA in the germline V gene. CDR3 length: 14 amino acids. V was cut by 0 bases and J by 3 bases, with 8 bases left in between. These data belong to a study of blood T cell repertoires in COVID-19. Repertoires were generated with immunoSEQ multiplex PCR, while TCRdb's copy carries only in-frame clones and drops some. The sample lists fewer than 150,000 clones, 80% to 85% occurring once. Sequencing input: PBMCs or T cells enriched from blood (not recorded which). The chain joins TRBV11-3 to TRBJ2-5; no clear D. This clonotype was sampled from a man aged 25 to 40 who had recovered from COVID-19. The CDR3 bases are TGTGCCAGCAGCTTAGATGGGCAGAAAGAGACCCAGTACTTC. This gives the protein CASSLDGQKETQYF.